Shown below are 21 T cell receptor beta chains from a single sample sequenced in a study of response to subunit inactivated influenza vaccine. Using its own MiXCR run on the RT-PCR reads, TCRdb lists one record per CDR3 protein. The top ten hold 10% to 15% of the sample, which has approximately 500,000 distinct CDR3 sequences, about an eighth seen once. The sample consisted of PBMCs from blood, taken 40 to 50 days after vaccination. These receptor sequences come from a man aged 45 to 65 who received an inactivated influenza vaccine.

V gene TRBV21-1 combines with J gene TRBJ2-3. TRBV21-1 is tagged as a pseudogene. The CDR3 has 16 residues. The CDR3 loop reads CASSKIELPSTDTQYF. The CDR3 region has the DNA TGTGCCAGCAGCAAAATTGAACTTCCAAGCACAGATACGCAGTATTTT.

There are a few counts of this clonotype. The chain couples TRBV20-1 to TRBJ2-5; D remains ambiguous. This CDR3 region has 13 residues. V lost 0 bases and J 3 bases, leaving 8 bases between the germline ends. The V gene's germline CDR1 is DFQATT and CDR2 SNEGSKA (reference sequence). The CDR3 DNA reads TGCAGTGCTAGAGAATGGGCCGAAGAGACCCAGTACTTC. Translating gives CSAREWAEETQYF.

This clonotype has a single count. A read error is possible here, since a much larger clone lies one base away. The chain couples TRBV10-3 to TRBJ2-3, with D perhaps TRBD2 (6 bases). Germline V gene sequence: CDR1 ENHRY, CDR2 SYGVKD. The CDR3 spans 15 residues. Trimming shortened V by 3 bases and J by 0 bases, and 10 bases separated the two germline ends. DNA for the CDR3: TGTGCCATCAGTGACAACGCGGGAAGCACAGATACGCAGTATTTT. Translating it yields CAISDNAGSTDTQYF.

This clonotype was observed many times. This chain links TRBV5-1 with TRBJ2-3; D is unresolved. Trimming cost V 0 bases and J 0 bases, with 5 bases left between them. Germline CDR1 reads SGHRS; CDR2 reads YFSETQ. The CDR3 is 14 residues long. The CDR3: CASSLEVSTDTQYF. The CDR3 DNA reads as TGCGCCAGCAGCTTGGAAGTGAGCACAGATACGCAGTATTTT.

This clonotype has at least ten counts. The chain joins TRBV12-3 or TRBV12-4 to TRBJ1-2; D gene ambiguous. The V end was cut by 5 bases, the J end by 0 bases, with 13 bases between. The CDR3 runs 15 residues. The CDR3 coding sequence is TGTGCCAGCAGTCCCCAACGGCGGTCTAACTATGGCTACACCTTC. Its protein product is CASSPQRRSNYGYTF.

In its sample, this clonotype was seen many times. The chain combines TRBV12-3 or TRBV12-4 with TRBJ1-1; D remains unclear. The germline V and J ends were trimmed by 3 bases and 1 base, with 12 bases remaining between them. This CDR3 region has 15 residues. In nucleotides, the CDR3 is TGTGCCAGCAGTTTCACCCCTAGGAAGAACACTGAAGCTTTCTTT. Amino acids: CASSFTPRKNTEAFF.

To note about this clonotype: Germline is not matched at one junction end, which may reflect a read error. The chain is built from TRBV6-5 and TRBJ2-5; D unresolved. The CDR3 is 15 residues long. Germline CDR1 and CDR2: MNHEY and SVGAGI. The DNA of the CDR3 is TGTGCCAGCAGTTACGGGGTGAAACACCAGGAGACCCAGTACTTC. Its translation: CASSYGVKHQETQYF.

This clonotype occurred a few times. The chain uses TRBV6-2 or TRBV6-3 and TRBJ2-7; 7 nucleotides agree with TRBD1. From germline, CDR1 is MNHEY and CDR2 SVGEGT. J was trimmed by 3 bases and V by 6 bases; bases with no gene match: 8. There are 14 residues in the CDR3. CDR3: CASRRTGTVYEQYF. CDR3 nucleotide sequence: TGTGCCAGCAGGAGAACCGGGACAGTCTACGAGCAGTACTTC.

This clonotype was observed a few times. The gene calls are TRBV12-3 or TRBV12-4 and TRBJ2-1; TRBD2 aligns across 7 bases. This CDR3 is built from 14 residues. Germline trimming cut 6 bases from V and 3 bases from J; bases unmatched to any gene: 5. CDR3 sequence reads: CASRGSSGYNEQFF. The CDR3 DNA follows: TGTGCCAGCAGGGGCTCTAGCGGCTACAATGAGCAGTTCTTC.

Remarks on this clonotype: A much larger clone lies a single base off, so this may be a read error. The rearrangement uses TRBV10-3 and TRBJ2-7; 7 nucleotides align to TRBD1. The germline V gene encodes CDR1 ENHRY and CDR2 SYGVKD. This CDR3 has 17 amino acids. CDR3 sequence reads: CAISAREIGQDSYEHYF. For the CDR3, the DNA is TGTGCCATCAGTGCGCGTGAAATAGGACAGGACTCCTACGAGCACTACTTC.

As DNA, the CDR3 is TGCAGTGCTAGAGGGGGGAGAGGCCTCGGCGAGCAGTACTTC. Its protein is CSARGGRGLGEQYF. The chain recombines TRBV20-1 with TRBJ2-7; D assignment may be TRBD1 or TRBD2 (5 bases each). This CDR3 has 14 residues. The ends were cut back, 1 base at V and 6 bases at J, with 16 bases in the middle. Germline CDR1 is DFQATT and CDR2 is SNEGSKA (reference sequence).

This clonotype has just a few counts. The chain employs TRBV20-1 and TRBJ2-1; D may be TRBD2 (5 bases). This CDR3 comprises 16 residues. The germline gives CDR1 DFQATT, CDR2 SNEGSKA (reference sequence). V was cut by 0 bases and J by 2 bases, with 14 bases left in between. CDR3 amino acids: CSAREIVRLTYNEQFF. CDR3 in DNA: TGCAGTGCTAGAGAAATCGTCAGACTAACCTACAATGAGCAGTTCTTC.

This clonotype has just a few counts. The CDR3 here is CSVETINYGYTF. The CDR3 DNA reads TGCAGCGTTGAAACGATTAACTATGGCTACACCTTC. The chain links TRBV29-1 to TRBJ1-2, with D hard to call. With 2 bases removed from V and 1 base from J, the gap between germline ends came to 5 bases. CDR1 is SQVTM and CDR2 is ANQGSEA in the germline V gene. The CDR3 is 12 residues long.

This clonotype was recorded many times. The chain uses TRBV20-1 and TRBJ1-1, with 9 bases matching TRBD1. The CDR3 consists of 18 residues. With 4 bases clipped from V and 3 bases from J, the junction kept 18 bases outside the gene matches. Germline V lookup: CDR1 DFQATT, CDR2 SNEGSKA (reference sequence). CDR3 bases: TGCAGTGCTATGGCTAACCCGGGACAGGGACTCTCCTACACTGAAGCTTTCTTT. Translated: CSAMANPGQGLSYTEAFF.

This clonotype was recorded at least ten times. CDR3 bases: TGTGCCAGCAGCTTAGAGGGCCGTGGGGCCTACGAGCAGTACTTC. It is translated as CASSLEGRGAYEQYF. The chain carries TRBV7-2 and TRBJ2-7; D is undetermined. Trimming removed 1 base from V and 2 bases from J, with 12 bases in between. In germline, CDR1 is SGHTA, CDR2 FQGNSA. CDR3 length: 15 amino acids.

This clonotype was detected a few times. This rearrangement joins TRBV5-6 to TRBJ2-3; D not certain. The V gene lost 0 bases and the J gene lost 0 bases, with 11 bases spanning the gap. CDR1 is SGHDT and CDR2 is YYEEEE in the germline V gene. CDR3 size: 16 residues. In nucleotides, the CDR3 is TGTGCCAGCAGCTTGGTCCCTCAAACTAGCACAGATACGCAGTATTTT. This encodes CASSLVPQTSTDTQYF.

This clonotype was seen many times. V is TRBV5-6 and J is TRBJ1-4, with 7 bases fitting TRBD1. The V gene's germline CDR1 is SGHDT and CDR2 YYEEEE. This CDR3 has 19 amino acids. With 3 bases clipped from V and 4 bases from J, the junction kept 18 bases outside the gene matches. The DNA for the CDR3 is TGTGCCAGCAGCTCTACCCAGGGGGAAGATTTCGTTCATAATGAAAAACTGTTTTTT. Amino acid sequence: CASSSTQGEDFVHNEKLFF. The entire variable domain, with the rest obtained from reference TRBV5-6 and TRBJ1-4, is as follows: DAGVTQSPTHLIKTRGQQVTLRCSPKSGHDTVSWYQQALGQGPQFIFQYYEEEERQRGNFPDRFSGHQFPNYSSELNVNALLLGDSALYLCASSSTQGEDFVHNEKLFFGSGTQLSVL.

V is TRBV19 and J is TRBJ1-1; 7 nucleotides agree with TRBD1. The germline V gene encodes CDR1 LNHDA and CDR2 SQIVND (reference sequence). With 1 base clipped from V and 2 bases from J, the junction kept 4 bases outside the gene matches. This CDR3 has 15 residues. The CDR3 region is CASSIGRTGNTEAFF. The CDR3 bases are TGTGCCAGTAGTATAGGAAGGACAGGCAACACTGAAGCTTTCTTT.

This clonotype has a count of ten or more. The J gene is TRBJ2-3, the V gene TRBV12-3 or TRBV12-4; the D is unclear. The CDR3 loop spans 16 amino acids. V lost 4 bases and J lost 0, with 14 bases in between. CDR3 nucleotides: TGTGCCAGCAGTTCAAGACGGATCACTAGCACAGATACGCAGTATTTT. Residues: CASSSRRITSTDTQYF.

V usage is TRBV28 and J usage is TRBJ2-1; D gene ambiguous. CDR1 is MDHEN and CDR2 is SYDVKM in the germline V gene. The length of the CDR3 is 17 residues. V was clipped by 7 bases and J by 3 bases, with 22 bases between them. CDR3 region: CASIPSPGPRYYNEQFF. DNA for the CDR3: TGTGCCAGCATTCCCAGCCCGGGTCCAAGATACTACAATGAGCAGTTCTTC.

Comment on this clonotype: Given a much more abundant clone one base away, this may be a read error. The chain uses TRBV2 and TRBJ2-2; tentatively, D is TRBD1 (6 bases). The CDR3 is made up of 14 amino acids. The germline V gene encodes CDR1 SNHLY and CDR2 FYNNEI. CDR3 loop: CVSRNRVSTGELFF. The CDR3 bases are TGTGTCAGCAGGAACAGGGTTTCCACCGGGGAGCTGTTTTTT. The full variable domain, completed using reference TRBV2 and TRBJ2-2, is EPEVTQTPSHQVTQMGQEVILRCVPISNHLYFYWYRQILGQKVEFLVSFYNNEISEKSEIFDDQFSVERPDGSNFTLKIRSTKLEDSAMYFCVSRNRVSTGELFFGEGSRLTVL.